The rows below give T cell receptor beta chains drawn from one sample of a study of blood T cell repertoires in COVID-19. This table comes from immunoSEQ multiplex PCR, and its TCRdb copy is limited to in-frame clones, with some not included. Of about 210,000 clones in the sample, about 88% are singletons; the top ten hold roughly 5%. Sequences were obtained from peripheral blood. Source of these receptors: a woman in her thirties or forties with acute or convalescent COVID-19. The CDR3 runs from the conserved cysteine through the conserved F or W. A D gene is named only where the DNA matches it firmly. Only part of the rows carry a size: once, few, many, or a class if the clone is expanded.

J | size | V | D | DNA | CDR3
TRBJ1-6 | . | TRBV6-6 | TRBD1 | TGTGCCAGCAGTTTACCGACAGGGGGCGGTCATTCACCCCTCCACTTT | CASSLPTGGGHSPLHF
TRBJ1-1 | . | TRBV19 | . | TGTGCCAGTAGTAGAGACAGAAGCACTGAAGCTTTCTTT | CASSRDRSTEAFF
TRBJ1-5 | . | TRBV10-3 | . | TGTGCCATCAGTGCAGGGAACAATCAGCCCCAGCATTTT | CAISAGNNQPQHF
TRBJ2-3 | . | TRBV11-2 | TRBD2 | TGTGCCAGCAGCTTCCTAGCGGGGAGCACAGATACGCAGTATTTT | CASSFLAGSTDTQYF
TRBJ1-2 | . | TRBV27 | TRBD1 | TGTGCCAGCAGTCCCGGGACAGGGATCGGACTGTATGGCTACACCTTC | CASSPGTGIGLYGYTF
TRBJ1-1 | once | TRBV13 | . | TGTGCCAGCAGCTCATACAGGGTACGCACTGAAGCTTTCTTT | CASSSYRVRTEAFF
TRBJ1-5 | once | TRBV7-2 | . | TGTGCCAGCTGCCGGGATAGCAATCAGCCCCAGCATTTT | CASCRDSNQPQHF
TRBJ1-2 | . | TRBV3-1/TRBV3-2 | TRBD1 | TGTGCCAGCAGCCCTGGGACAGGGGAAGAGGGCTACACCTTC | CASSPGTGEEGYTF
TRBJ1-2 | once | TRBV6-1 | TRBD1 | TGTGCCAGCAGTGAAATACAGGGGGCATGGTATGGCTACACCTTC | CASSEIQGAWYGYTF
TRBJ1-1 | . | TRBV2 | TRBD1 | TGTGCCACAACTGGACAGGCAAACACTGAAGCTTTCTTT | CATTGQANTEAFF
TRBJ1-1 | . | TRBV4-1 | . | TGCGCCAGCAGCCAAGATATAGGAGGGAACGCTGAAGCTTTCTTT | CASSQDIGGNAEAFF
TRBJ2-3 | . | TRBV19 | . | TGTGCCAGTAGCTCGAGGACAGATACGCAGTATTTT | CASSSRTDTQYF
TRBJ2-1 | few | TRBV24-1 | . | TGTGCCACCAGTGATGGCTTTTCCTCCAATGAGCAGTTCTTC | CATSDGFSSNEQFF
TRBJ1-6 | . | TRBV5-1 | TRBD1 | TGCGCCAGCAGCTCACCCCGTGGGACAGGGGATTCACCCCTCCACTTT | CASSSPRGTGDSPLHF
TRBJ1-6 | . | TRBV5-6 | TRBD1 | TGTGCCAGCAGCTTCGACAGGGGGGGATCACCCCTCCACTTT | CASSFDRGGSPLHF
TRBJ1-1 | . | TRBV11-2 | TRBD1 | TGTGCCAGCAGCCTTGGACAGGGCGGCGCTGAAGCTTTCTTT | CASSLGQGGAEAFF
TRBJ2-2 | . | TRBV11-2 | . | TGTGCCAGCAGCTTAGCGATCGGGTGGCGGGAAGAAGGGACCGGGGAGCTGTTTTTT | CASSLAIGWREEGTGELFF
TRBJ1-4 | . | TRBV19 | . | TGTGCTATAAGCCGGACAGCACGCGAAAAACTGTTTTTT | CAISRTAREKLFF
TRBJ1-1 | . | TRBV5-1 | TRBD1 | TGCGCCAGCAGCGGGCCGACAGGGAAGTTCACTGAAGCTTTCTTT | CASSGPTGKFTEAFF
TRBJ2-3 | once | TRBV9 | TRBD1 | TGTGCCAGCGGGAGGGACAGGGTGAAAGATACGCAGTATTTT | CASGRDRVKDTQYF
TRBJ1-5 | . | TRBV21-1 | . | TGTGCCAGCAGCAAAGGTGGGGAGAACAAAAATCAGCCCCAGCATTTT | CASSKGGENKNQPQHF
TRBJ2-3 | . | TRBV5-1 | TRBD2 | TGCGCCAGCAGCCAGGGGACTAGCGTTAGCACAGATACGCAGTATTTT | CASSQGTSVSTDTQYF
TRBJ2-3 | . | TRBV27 | TRBD2 | TGTGCCAGCAGTTTATTTCCTAGCGGGGGGGCAGCTAGCACAGATACGCAGTATTTT | CASSLFPSGGAASTDTQYF
TRBJ1-2 | . | TRBV4-1 | . | TGCGCCAGCAGCCACCAATCGTGGGGAGGAGGGAACTATGGCTACACCTTC | CASSHQSWGGGNYGYTF
TRBJ2-3 | . | TRBV5-1 | . | TGCGCCAGCAGCCTAGGCTTGGGTGATACGCAGTATTTT | CASSLGLGDTQYF
TRBJ2-5 | . | TRBV11-3 | . | TGTGCCAGCAGCATGGGCGTGGGGGGCCAAGAGACCCAGTACTTC | CASSMGVGGQETQYF
TRBJ1-2 | . | TRBV12-3/TRBV12-4 | . | TGTGCCAGCCGATACCACACAGGTGGCTACACCTTC | CASRYHTGGYTF
TRBJ1-2 | . | TRBV5-5 | . | TGTGCCAGCAGCTTGGATGTCGACAGGACCTTGGGTGGCTACACCTTC | CASSLDVDRTLGGYTF